The 21 T cell receptor beta chains reported below all come from one sample, sequenced in a study of shared clonotypes between healthy human individuals. Terminally differentiated effector memory CD45RA+ cells were excluded from the naive CD8 cells, which were CD45RO-negative and positively selected for CCR7. Profiled with immunoSEQ multiplex PCR; TCRdb holds only in-frame clones, not every one. The sample consists of millions of clones, about 92% of them appearing once. The specimen sequenced was naive CD8+ T cells from PBMCs. The receptor source for this set is a man aged 18 to 29 in good health. Some clones in this sample may be carry-over from other donors' samples.

The chain has TRBV4-1 and TRBJ2-7; D is unresolved. Trimming stripped 4 bases from V and 0 bases from J, with 10 bases between. This CDR3 comprises 14 residues. Germline V lookup: CDR1 MGHRA, CDR2 YSYEKL. The CDR3, as DNA: TGCGCCAGCAGCCCTCTGCCGAGCTCCTACGAGCAGTACTTC. It encodes CASSPLPSSYEQYF.

The chain carries TRBV4-3 and TRBJ2-1; the match to TRBD1 covers 9 bases. The V gene's germline CDR1 is LGHNA and CDR2 YSLEER. This CDR3 spans 19 amino acids. The ends lost 0 bases at V and 8 bases at J; junction bases unmatched: 17. CDR3 nucleotide sequence: TGCGCCAGCAGCCAAGAATGGGGTTTGGGGGACAGGGAATGGGATGAGCAGTTCTTC. Translation gives CASSQEWGLGDREWDEQFF.

This chain's CDR3 is CASSYGGESHYGYTF. DNA for the CDR3: TGTGCCAGCAGTTACGGCGGGGAATCCCACTATGGCTACACCTTC. The V call is TRBV6-5, the J call TRBJ1-2; D not certain. The CDR3 consists of 15 residues. V gave up 2 bases and J gave up 3 bases, with 13 bases separating them. Germline V gives CDR1 MNHEY, CDR2 SVGAGI.

The V and J genes are TRBV9 and TRBJ2-1; 9 positions agree with TRBD1. The CDR3 has 15 residues. Germline lookup yields CDR1 SGDLS and CDR2 YYNGEE. V lost 3 bases, J lost 9 bases, and 10 bases stayed unmatched. CDR3 amino acids: CASSAPRGQGLEQFF. CDR3 in DNA: TGTGCCAGCAGCGCCCCAAGGGGACAGGGCCTTGAGCAGTTCTTC.

This chain joins TRBV27 and TRBJ2-5; TRBD2 is a possible D gene (7 bases). The germline V and J ends were trimmed by 6 bases and 5 bases, with 19 bases remaining between them. The length of the CDR3 is 15 residues. Per germline, CDR1 MNHEY and CDR2 SMNVEV (reference sequence). The CDR3 DNA reads as TGTGCCAGCAGCCCCATCAGGGGAGGGAGGGAGACCCAGTACTTC. Translated, it gives CASSPIRGGRETQYF.

This chain joins TRBV9 and TRBJ2-3; D might be TRBD2 (7 bases). The CDR3 runs to 16 residues. CDR1 is SGDLS and CDR2 is YYNGEE in the germline V gene. The V gene lost 4 bases and the J gene lost 2 bases, with 17 bases spanning the gap. The DNA for the CDR3 is TGTGCCAGCAGCCCCAACTACAGGGACTACACAGATACGCAGTATTTT. Amino acid sequence: CASSPNYRDYTDTQYF.

To note about this clone: Other DNA sequences in the same sample also yield this CDR3. The chain recombines TRBV6-5 with TRBJ1-1; D is possibly TRBD1 (5 bases). Trimming stripped 2 bases from V and 4 bases from J, with 11 bases between. CDR1 and CDR2 (germline): MNHEY, SVGAGI. This CDR3 is built from 14 residues. The CDR3 spells CASSYRGVGTEAFF. The CDR3 DNA follows: TGTGCCAGCAGTTACAGGGGAGTAGGCACTGAAGCTTTCTTT.

The chain has TRBV4-1 and TRBJ1-5; D not certain. Trimming took off 2 bases at V and 9 bases at J, with 17 bases between the two ends. Germline CDR1 is MGHRA and CDR2 is YSYEKL. The CDR3 has 15 residues. The CDR3 region is CASSQTSDPWLPQHF. The CDR3 bases are TGCGCCAGCAGCCAAACATCTGACCCTTGGTTGCCCCAGCATTTT.

This clone has a handful of counts. The chain employs TRBV7-9 and TRBJ2-2; 9 bases fit TRBD2. Germline-derived CDR1 and CDR2 are SEHNR and FQNEAQ (reference sequence). The CDR3 loop spans 15 amino acids. Germline trimming cut 4 bases from V and 7 bases from J; bases unmatched to any gene: 7. The CDR3 here is CASSSWTSVVGELFF. CDR3 nucleotides: TGTGCCAGCAGCTCCTGGACTAGCGTCGTCGGGGAGCTGTTTTTT. Variable domain in full (rest from reference TRBV7-9 and TRBJ2-2): DTGVSQNPRHKITKRGQNVTFRCDPISEHNRLYWYRQTLGQGPEFLTYFQNEAQLEKSRLLSDRFSAERPKGSFSTLEIQRTEQGDSAMYLCASSSWTSVVGELFFGEGSRLTVL.

The CDR3 DNA reads as TGCAGCGTCTCCGGGACAGGGAGAGGAGAGACCCAGTACTTC. Protein sequence: CSVSGTGRGETQYF. The V gene is TRBV29-1, the J gene TRBJ2-5, with 9 bases matching TRBD1. After removal of 6 bases from V and 4 bases from J, the junction contained 9 bases not matched to a gene. The CDR3 runs to 14 residues. Germline V CDR1 and CDR2: SQVTM, ANQGSEA.

J is TRBJ1-5 and V is TRBV21-1; the table assigns TRBD1, which was not confirmed against the DNA. TRBV21-1 represents a pseudogene. The CDR3 is 15 residues long. The CDR3 region is CASRSWLWHHQPQHF. The CDR3, as DNA: TGTGCCAGCAGAAGTTGGTTATGGCATCATCAGCCCCAGCATTTT.

This rearrangement joins TRBV28 to TRBJ2-1, with 9 bases that match TRBD2. CDR1 MDHEN and CDR2 SYDVKM come from the germline V gene. The CDR3 loop spans 15 amino acids. V lost 5 bases to trimming and J lost 7 bases; unmatched junction nucleotides: 9. The CDR3 DNA sequence: TGTGCCAGCAGTCCCCTAGCGGGAAGCGGGAATGAGCAGTTCTTC. Translated: CASSPLAGSGNEQFF.

This rearrangement joins TRBV28 to TRBJ1-4; TRBD1 matches 7 bases. The CDR3 is 16 amino acids. Germline V gives CDR1 MDHEN, CDR2 SYDVKM. The J segment lost 4 bases and the V segment lost 3 bases, leaving 8 bases of the junction unmatched. The CDR3 DNA follows: TGTGCCAGCAGTTTCCCAGGGGGAACAATTAATGAAAAACTGTTTTTT. This codes for CASSFPGGTINEKLFF.

The chain is built from TRBV29-1 and TRBJ2-3; tentatively, D is TRBD1 (5 bases). Trimming took off 4 bases at V and 4 bases at J, with 18 bases between the two ends. Germline assignment: CDR1 SQVTM and CDR2 ANQGSEA. This CDR3 is built from 15 residues. The CDR3 sequence is CSVAQGFPVPDTQYF. The CDR3 DNA is TGCAGCGTTGCCCAGGGTTTTCCAGTCCCAGATACGCAGTATTTT.

The chain recombines TRBV7-6 with TRBJ2-7; 10 nucleotides agree with TRBD2. The J segment lost 7 bases and the V segment lost 2 bases, leaving 5 bases of the junction unmatched. This CDR3 spans 14 amino acids. Germline values: CDR1 SGHVS, CDR2 FNYEAQ. The CDR3 loop is CASSLTAGGHEQYF. In DNA form, the CDR3 reads TGTGCCAGCAGCTTAACAGCGGGAGGGCATGAGCAGTACTTC.

V gene TRBV19 combines with J gene TRBJ1-3, with 10 bases that match TRBD1. The CDR3 sequence is 14 residues long. The germline V gene encodes CDR1 LNHDA and CDR2 SQIVND (reference sequence). The ends lost 8 bases at V and 4 bases at J; junction bases unmatched: 5. CDR3 sequence (DNA): TGTGCCAGTGACAGGGGGCCCAAAGGAAACACCATATATTTT. Protein product: CASDRGPKGNTIYF.

The CDR3 sequence: CASSPPRTYTDTQYF. In DNA, the CDR3 is TGTGCCAGCAGCCCACCCCGGACCTACACAGATACGCAGTATTTT. V usage is TRBV7-8 and J usage is TRBJ2-3; no clear D. V gave up 5 bases and J gave up 2 bases, with 14 bases separating them. CDR1 and CDR2 (germline): SGHVS, FQNEAQ. This CDR3 contains 15 residues.

The chain employs TRBV9 and TRBJ2-7, with D uncertain. Between the trimmed V and J ends, which lost 1 base and 6 bases, there was a span of 11 bases. Germline-derived CDR1 and CDR2 are SGDLS and YYNGEE. The CDR3 is made up of 13 amino acids. The CDR3 region has the DNA TGTGCCAGCAGCGTAACCAGGTCGGGCGAGCAGTACTTC. Translated, it gives CASSVTRSGEQYF.

This clone was seen only once. The chain recombines TRBV6-6 with TRBJ2-1; 7 positions match TRBD2. The CDR3 has 15 residues. Germline V lookup: CDR1 MNHNY, CDR2 SVGAGI (reference sequence). The V segment lost 2 bases and the J segment 4 bases; nucleotides outside the gene matches: 5. CDR3 nucleotide sequence: TGTGCCAGCAGTTACCCGGGACTACTTTACAATGAGCAGTTCTTC. Encoded protein: CASSYPGLLYNEQFF.

Notes on this clone: This specimen includes other DNA sequences encoding the same CDR3. The J gene is TRBJ2-7, the V gene TRBV27; D perhaps matches TRBD1 (6 bases). V lost 0 bases, J lost 6 bases, and 9 bases lay in between. CDR1 is MNHEY, CDR2 SMNVEV, per germline (reference sequence). This CDR3 spans 13 amino acids. CDR3 sequence: CASSLSRGSEQYF. In nucleotides, the CDR3 is TGTGCCAGCAGTTTATCTAGGGGGTCCGAGCAGTACTTC.

The chain carries TRBV5-4 and TRBJ1-2; possible D gene TRBD1, 5 bases. This CDR3 contains 15 residues. The V and J ends lost 0 bases and 5 bases respectively, with 14 bases between them. Germline loops: CDR1 SGHNT, CDR2 YYREEE (reference sequence). Here the CDR3 reads CASSLVGQGEYGYTF. The CDR3 DNA reads TGTGCCAGCAGCTTGGTCGGGCAGGGAGAGTATGGCTACACCTTC.